Each of the 18 T cell receptor beta chains below was sequenced from the same sample in a study of cytomegalovirus exposure and HLA in healthy donors. Clones were read by immunoSEQ multiplex PCR, and TCRdb kept only the in-frame ones, dropping some. The sample shows about 110,000 clones, less than 90% of them seen only once. Specimen: PBMCs. Receptor source: a woman aged 18-29 years in good health and CMV-seropositive.

The chain combines TRBV2 with TRBJ1-1; D not resolved. From germline, CDR1 is SNHLY and CDR2 FYNNEI. The CDR3 spans 15 residues. The V gene lost 2 bases and the J gene lost 0 bases, with 10 bases spanning the gap. CDR3 bases: TGTGCCAGCAGTGAATGGGAGGGCATGAACACTGAAGCTTTCTTT. This codes for CASSEWEGMNTEAFF.

This sequence joins TRBV2 and TRBJ2-3; 10 nucleotides match TRBD2. Germline V gene lookup returns CDR1 SNHLY and CDR2 FYNNEI. Germline trimming cut 7 bases from V and 4 bases from J; bases unmatched to any gene: 5. The CDR3 has 14 amino acids. This CDR3 reads CASIPAGGPDTQYF. The CDR3 DNA is TGTGCCAGCATTCCAGCGGGGGGGCCAGATACGCAGTATTTT.

V is TRBV5-1 and J is TRBJ2-5; D gene unclear. CDR3 length equals 14 residues. Germline CDR1 reads SGHRS; CDR2 reads YFSETQ. V lost 1 base and J lost 3, with 10 bases in between. CDR3 sequence: CASSLKQVEETQYF. CDR3 DNA: TGCGCCAGCAGCTTGAAGCAGGTGGAAGAGACCCAGTACTTC.

J is TRBJ2-2 and V is TRBV27, with TRBD2 matching 10 bases. The CDR3 has 15 residues. The germline V gene encodes CDR1 MNHEY and CDR2 SMNVEV (reference sequence). V dropped 3 bases and J dropped 4; count of bases not matched to a gene: 2. CDR3 sequence (DNA): TGTGCCAGCAGTTTTAGCGGGGGGAGCACCGGGGAGCTGTTTTTT. Translated: CASSFSGGSTGELFF.

The chain couples TRBV2 to TRBJ1-2, with 9 bases matching TRBD1. Germline loops: CDR1 SNHLY, CDR2 FYNNEI. The CDR3 has 14 residues. V lost 2 bases and J lost 6; bases outside the gene matches: 4. The CDR3 sequence: CASSETGTGNGYTF. Written as DNA, the CDR3 is TGTGCCAGCAGTGAAACCGGGACAGGGAATGGCTACACCTTC.

The chain uses TRBV4-1 and TRBJ2-3; 12 bases line up with TRBD2. Looked up from germline, CDR1 is MGHRA and CDR2 is YSYEKL. This CDR3 contains 17 residues. The trim removed 4 bases at V and 4 bases at J, leaving 9 bases unmatched. Here the CDR3 reads CASSPEPSGGAPDTQYF. The CDR3 DNA reads as TGCGCCAGCAGCCCAGAGCCTAGCGGGGGGGCCCCAGATACGCAGTATTTT.

The DNA for the CDR3 is TGTGCCAGCAGCCGTGGGCTGGATGAGCAGTTCTTC. Protein product: CASSRGLDEQFF. The rearrangement links TRBV5-4 to TRBJ2-1; D remains ambiguous. The V gene lost 4 bases and the J gene lost 8 bases, with 10 bases spanning the gap. The CDR3 is 12 residues long. Per germline, CDR1 SGHNT and CDR2 YYREEE (reference sequence).

The chain combines TRBV7-8 with TRBJ1-1; 7 bases agree with TRBD1. There are 17 residues in the CDR3. The J segment lost 2 bases and the V segment lost 0 bases, leaving 9 bases of the junction unmatched. Germline values: CDR1 SGHVS, CDR2 FQNEAQ. CDR3 protein: CASSLAPKTGSNTEAFF. CDR3 coding DNA: TGTGCCAGCAGCTTAGCTCCAAAGACAGGGTCAAACACTGAAGCTTTCTTT.

The rearrangement joins TRBV11-2 to TRBJ2-1; D possibly corresponds to TRBD2 (6 bases). The V gene's germline CDR1 is SGHAT and CDR2 FQNNGV. This CDR3 has 19 residues. Trimming took 6 bases from V and 1 from J, leaving 25 bases between them. The CDR3 reads CASSYPVIEEAGSYNEQFF. In nucleotides, the CDR3 is TGTGCCAGCAGTTACCCCGTTATAGAGGAGGCGGGATCCTACAATGAGCAGTTCTTC.

The genes are TRBV18 and TRBJ1-6; D gene uncertain. V lost 2 bases and J 2 bases, leaving 7 bases between the germline ends. Germline V gene lookup returns CDR1 KGHSH and CDR2 LQKENI. This CDR3 is built from 15 residues. In nucleotides, the CDR3 is TGTGCCAGCTCACCAACGGGGACCTATAATTCACCCCTCCACTTT. Protein: CASSPTGTYNSPLHF.

This clone has just a few counts. CDR3: CASRRTGDYEQYF. CDR3 bases: TGTGCCAGCAGGCGGACGGGGGACTACGAGCAGTACTTC. The chain couples TRBV27 to TRBJ2-7, with D possibly being TRBD2 (6 bases). V was shortened by 6 bases and J by 3 bases, with 12 bases between the two germline ends. This CDR3 comprises 13 residues. CDR1 and CDR2 from the germline V gene are MNHEY and SMNVEV (reference sequence).

This chain joins TRBV6-5 and TRBJ2-1, with TRBD2 matching over 10 bases. V dropped 4 bases and J dropped 1; count of bases not matched to a gene: 1. The CDR3 consists of 15 residues. Germline CDR1 reads MNHEY; CDR2 reads SVGAGI. DNA for the CDR3: TGTGCCAGCAGTTTACTAGCGGGGTCCTACAATGAGCAGTTCTTC. Encoded protein: CASSLLAGSYNEQFF.

This chain uses TRBV14 with TRBJ1-1; weak D call: TRBD1 (5 bases). The CDR3 extends over 15 amino acids. Germline V lookup: CDR1 SGHDN, CDR2 FVKESK. With 0 bases removed from V and 3 bases from J, the gap between germline ends came to 11 bases. This chain's CDR3 is CASSQEGVGYTEAFF. The CDR3 nucleotides read TGTGCCAGCAGCCAAGAAGGGGTTGGGTACACTGAAGCTTTCTTT.

In this sample, this clone turned up a few times. The CDR3 DNA follows: TGTGCCAGCCGGACTAGCTCGAACACCGGGGAGCTGTTTTTT. Its protein product is CASRTSSNTGELFF. V and J are TRBV27 and TRBJ2-2; 8 bases match TRBD2. Trimming at V came to 8 bases and at J to 0 bases, leaving 2 bases not matched to a gene. Per the germline V gene, CDR1 is MNHEY and CDR2 is SMNVEV (reference sequence). This CDR3 region has 14 residues.

The chain combines TRBV10-2 with TRBJ1-5, with a tentative D call TRBD1 (5 bases). Germline V lookup: CDR1 WSHSY, CDR2 SAAADI. The CDR3 is made up of 15 amino acids. V was cut by 0 bases and J by 5 bases, with 11 bases left in between. The CDR3 is CASSESNSRDQPQHF. Written as DNA, the CDR3 is TGCGCCAGCAGTGAGTCGAATTCCAGGGATCAGCCCCAGCATTTT.

The gene calls are TRBV19 and TRBJ2-2; 12 bases agree with TRBD2. This CDR3 has 15 residues. Germline V gene data show CDR1 as LNHDA and CDR2 as SQIVND (reference sequence). V dropped 6 bases and J dropped 4; count of bases not matched to a gene: 3. In nucleotides, the CDR3 is TGTGCCAGTAGGGAACTAGCGGGGGGCACCGGGGAGCTGTTTTTT. Translating it yields CASRELAGGTGELFF. Full variable domain (remainder filled in from reference TRBV19 and TRBJ2-2): DGGITQSPKYLFRKEGQNVTLSCEQNLNHDAMYWYRQDPGQGLRLIYYSQIVNDFQKGDIAEGYSVSREKKESFPLTVTSAQKNPTAFYLCASRELAGGTGELFFGEGSRLTVL.

This chain uses TRBV6-6 with TRBJ2-7, with D possibly being TRBD1 (6 bases). Germline CDR1 is MNHNY and CDR2 is SVGAGI (reference sequence). Trimming shortened V by 2 bases and J by 2 bases, and 13 bases separated the two germline ends. This CDR3 spans 15 amino acids. This CDR3 is CASSYIRDTAYEQYF. The CDR3 DNA sequence: TGTGCCAGCAGTTACATTAGGGACACTGCCTACGAGCAGTACTTC.

V usage is TRBV6-1 and J usage is TRBJ1-6; possible D gene TRBD1, 5 bases. The germline CDR1 and CDR2 sequences are MNHNS and SASEGT. Trimming left V 1 base short and J 0 bases short, with 13 bases between. This CDR3 is built from 18 residues. The CDR3 here is CASSEGQFTSSYNSPLHF. The CDR3 nucleotides read TGTGCCAGCAGTGAAGGACAGTTTACGAGCTCCTATAATTCACCCCTCCACTTT.